The 25 T cell receptor beta chains reported below all come from one sample, sequenced in a study of control samples from healthy donors and cancer patients. The protocol was immunoSEQ multiplex PCR, while the TCRdb copy is restricted to in-frame clones and leaves out a portion. The sample table sets out around 190,000 clones. Sequenced sample: blood. Receptors originate from a young woman in good health.

The chain couples TRBV27 to TRBJ1-1, with TRBD1 identical over 10 bases. Germline CDR1 is MNHEY and CDR2 is SMNVEV (reference sequence). V lost 5 bases and J lost 5; bases outside the gene matches: 5. The CDR3 is 14 amino acids. As DNA, the CDR3 is TGTGCCAGCAGTCCCCGGACAGGGGGAACTGAAGCTTTCTTT. It specifies CASSPRTGGTEAFF.

The rearrangement links TRBV30 to TRBJ1-2, with 7 bases that match TRBD1. The trim removed 1 base at V and 4 bases at J, leaving 15 bases unmatched. Germline V lookup: CDR1 GTSNPN, CDR2 SVGIG (reference sequence). The length of the CDR3 is 17 residues. The CDR3 DNA reads TGTGCCTGGAGTGGCAGGACAGGCATTACACCCTTCTATGGCTACACCTTC. Its protein is CAWSGRTGITPFYGYTF.

This rearrangement joins TRBV7-9 to TRBJ2-7; TRBD1 or TRBD2 may be the D gene (5 bases each). The CDR3 totals 16 residues. CDR1 and CDR2 (germline): SEHNR, FQNEAQ (reference sequence). V was cut by 5 bases and J by 0 bases, with 17 bases left in between. CDR3 nucleotide sequence: TGTGCCAGCAGCGATCTCCTAGGGACCAGCTCCTACGAGCAGTACTTC. This sequence encodes CASSDLLGTSSYEQYF. The full variable domain, rest sourced from reference TRBV7-9 and TRBJ2-7, is DTGVSQNPRHKITKRGQNVTFRCDPISEHNRLYWYRQTLGQGPEFLTYFQNEAQLEKSRLLSDRFSAERPKGSFSTLEIQRTEQGDSAMYLCASSDLLGTSSYEQYFGPGTRLTVT.

Comments on this clone: This specimen includes other DNA sequences encoding the same CDR3. The DNA of the CDR3 is TGCGCCAGCAGCTTGGACGGTTACGAGCAGTACTTC. Translating gives CASSLDGYEQYF. The chain recombines TRBV5-1 with TRBJ2-7; D is unclear. There are 12 residues in the CDR3. In germline, CDR1 is SGHRS, CDR2 YFSETQ. V was clipped by 0 bases and J by 4 bases, with 5 bases between them. Using reference TRBV5-1 and TRBJ2-7 for the parts outside the CDR3, the full variable domain is KAGVTQTPRYLIKTRGQQVTLSCSPISGHRSVSWYQQTPGQGLQFLFEYFSETQRNKGNFPGRFSGRQFSNSRSEMNVSTLELGDSALYLCASSLDGYEQYFGPGTRLTVT.

The V and J genes are TRBV5-5 and TRBJ2-7, with 8 bases fitting TRBD1. V shed 0 bases and J 3 bases; nucleotides not matched to a gene: 5. The CDR3 runs 15 residues. Germline-derived CDR1 and CDR2 are SGHKS and YYEKEE (reference sequence). CDR3 region: CASSLAGQAHYEQYF. As DNA, the CDR3 is TGTGCCAGCAGCTTGGCGGGACAGGCGCACTACGAGCAGTACTTC.

The V call is TRBV7-2, the J call TRBJ2-7, with unresolved D. The V gene's germline CDR1 is SGHTA and CDR2 FQGNSA. V was trimmed by 2 bases and J by 5 bases, leaving 13 bases between them. This CDR3 region has 14 residues. The CDR3 region is CASSLRPGLHEQYF. CDR3 bases: TGTGCCAGCAGCTTAAGGCCTGGCCTGCACGAGCAGTACTTC.

The chain employs TRBV27 and TRBJ2-7; D remains ambiguous. Trimming took 3 bases from V and 6 from J, leaving 12 bases between them. This CDR3 contains 13 residues. CDR1 MNHEY and CDR2 SMNVEV come from the germline V gene (reference sequence). The CDR3 sequence: CASSFSAVPEQYF. The CDR3 coding sequence is TGTGCCAGCAGTTTTTCGGCAGTCCCCGAGCAGTACTTC.

The V gene is TRBV12-5, the J gene TRBJ2-1; 9 bases agree with TRBD2. CDR1 and CDR2 from the germline V gene are LGHNT and FRNRAP. Losses at the gene ends were 1 base for V and 2 bases for J; bases not matched to a gene: 0. CDR3 length: 15 residues. In DNA form, the CDR3 reads TGTGCTAGTGGTTTGGGCGGGGGGGCCTACAATGAGCAGTTCTTC. It codes for CASGLGGGAYNEQFF.

This rearrangement joins TRBV5-1 to TRBJ2-3; possible D gene TRBD2, 6 bases. Germline assignment: CDR1 SGHRS and CDR2 YFSETQ. The CDR3 runs 14 residues. Trimming removed 4 bases from V and 4 bases from J, with 13 bases in between. Here the CDR3 reads CASSPGEASDTQYF. In DNA form, the CDR3 reads TGCGCCAGCAGCCCCGGGGAGGCTTCAGATACGCAGTATTTT.

For the CDR3, the DNA is TGCAGCGTCACCCAGCGGGGCGAGCAGTACTTC. This sequence encodes CSVTQRGEQYF. The chain joins TRBV29-1 to TRBJ2-7; 7 nucleotides line up with TRBD2. J was trimmed by 6 bases and V by 6 bases; bases with no gene match: 5. This CDR3 is 11 amino acids long. Germline loops: CDR1 SQVTM, CDR2 ANQGSEA.

The genes are TRBV9 and TRBJ2-1; D gene unclear. Trimming pared 0 bases from V and 10 bases from J, leaving 11 bases between. Germline V gives CDR1 SGDLS, CDR2 YYNGEE. The CDR3 contains 13 residues. CDR3 residues: CASSVGFSYEQFF. The CDR3 nucleotides are TGTGCCAGCAGCGTAGGATTTAGCTACGAGCAGTTCTTC.

For the CDR3, the DNA is TGTGCCAGCAGCTTGGGGAGCGGGAATGAAAAACTGTTTTTT. Translated: CASSLGSGNEKLFF. The chain couples TRBV5-4 to TRBJ1-4; D is unclear. V lost 0 bases and J lost 5, with 8 bases in between. In germline, CDR1 is SGHNT, CDR2 YYREEE (reference sequence). This CDR3 has 14 residues.

The chain couples TRBV5-1 to TRBJ1-2; D unresolved. CDR1 is SGHRS, CDR2 YFSETQ, per germline. V lost 0 bases to trimming and J lost 5 bases, with 8 bases between them. This CDR3 region has 13 residues. CDR3 sequence reads: CASSLDNSYGYTF. CDR3 in DNA: TGCGCCAGCAGCTTGGACAATTCGTATGGCTACACCTTC. Variable domain in full (rest from reference TRBV5-1 and TRBJ1-2): KAGVTQTPRYLIKTRGQQVTLSCSPISGHRSVSWYQQTPGQGLQFLFEYFSETQRNKGNFPGRFSGRQFSNSRSEMNVSTLELGDSALYLCASSLDNSYGYTFGSGTRLTVV.

This CDR3 is CSVVNPLRGGPEAFF. DNA for the CDR3: TGCAGCGTTGTTAACCCCCTCCGGGGTGGTCCTGAAGCTTTCTTT. J is TRBJ1-1 and V is TRBV29-1; D is ambiguous. CDR3 length: 15 amino acids. Trimming cost V 4 bases and J 6 bases, with 21 bases left between them. Germline values: CDR1 SQVTM, CDR2 ANQGSEA. The complete variable domain, with remaining parts taken from reference TRBV29-1 and TRBJ1-1, reads SAVISQKPSRDICQRGTSLTIQCQVDSQVTMMFWYRQQPGQSLTLIATANQGSEATYESGFVIDKFPISRPNLTFSTLTVSNMSPEDSSIYLCSVVNPLRGGPEAFFGQGTRLTVV.

The rearrangement links TRBV18 to TRBJ1-6; D not resolved. CDR1 and CDR2 from the germline V gene are KGHSH and LQKENI. CDR3 size: 14 residues. Between the trimmed V and J ends, which lost 0 bases and 8 bases, there was a span of 8 bases. CDR3 bases: TGTGCCAGCTCACCACCGCTTAAGGATTCACCCCTCCACTTT. This sequence encodes CASSPPLKDSPLHF. Full variable domain (remainder filled in from reference TRBV18 and TRBJ1-6): NAGVMQNPRHLVRRRGQEARLRCSPMKGHSHVYWYRQLPEEGLKFMVYLQKENIIDESGMPKERFSAEFPKEGPSILRIQQVVRGDSAAYFCASSPPLKDSPLHFGNGTRLTVT.

The CDR3 DNA reads as TGTGCCAGCATCATTAGGGAGCCCTTTGGCTACACCTTC. Translation: CASIIREPFGYTF. This chain links TRBV2 with TRBJ1-2; D remains unclear. The germline CDR1 and CDR2 sequences are SNHLY and FYNNEI. V was trimmed by 7 bases and J by 7 bases, leaving 16 bases between them. The CDR3 totals 13 residues. Supplemented by reference TRBV2 and TRBJ1-2, the full variable domain reads EPEVTQTPSHQVTQMGQEVILRCVPISNHLYFYWYRQILGQKVEFLVSFYNNEISEKSEIFDDQFSVERPDGSNFTLKIRSTKLEDSAMYFCASIIREPFGYTFGSGTRLTVV.

The V call is TRBV27, the J call TRBJ2-7; perhaps TRBD1 as D (5 bases). Germline V CDR1 and CDR2: MNHEY, SMNVEV (reference sequence). Trimming removed 5 bases at V and 2 bases at J, with 22 bases between. The CDR3 spans 17 residues. The CDR3: CASSPHESLTAPYEQYF. DNA of the CDR3: TGTGCCAGCAGTCCCCATGAATCCTTGACAGCCCCCTACGAGCAGTACTTC.

The V gene is TRBV6-5, the J gene TRBJ1-5; 8 bases are a match to TRBD1. This CDR3 contains 13 residues. The V and J ends lost 7 bases and 7 bases, in that order; junction bases with no gene match: 6. The germline gives CDR1 MNHEY, CDR2 SVGAGI. Written as DNA, the CDR3 is TGTGCCAGCAAACAGGGGGTCGGACAGCCCCAGCATTTT. The encoded protein is CASKQGVGQPQHF.

This chain uses TRBV15 with TRBJ2-5; D is ambiguous. The germline V gene has CDR1 LNHNV and CDR2 YYDKDF (reference sequence). Trimming removed 1 base from V and 5 bases from J, with 11 bases in between. The CDR3 sequence is 14 residues long. The CDR3 DNA reads as TGTGCCACCAGCAGAGTGGGTAATGAGGAGACCCAGTACTTC. Translation: CATSRVGNEETQYF.

DNA of the CDR3: TGTGCCAGCAGTTCGCGGGCCACAGATACGCAGTATTTT. This codes for CASSSRATDTQYF. The chain has TRBV12-3 or TRBV12-4 and TRBJ2-3, with D possibly matching TRBD2 (5 bases). The CDR3 spans 13 residues. Trimming left V 4 bases short and J 2 bases short, with 7 bases between.

This sequence joins TRBV19 and TRBJ1-5, with 9 bases matching TRBD1. Germline V gives CDR1 LNHDA, CDR2 SQIVND (reference sequence). There are 17 residues in the CDR3. Trimming took 3 bases from V and 1 from J; bases not matched to a gene: 7. The CDR3 sequence is CASSIGQGRLSNQPQHF. CDR3 nucleotides: TGTGCCAGTAGTATCGGACAGGGGAGGTTAAGCAATCAGCCCCAGCATTTT.

This rearrangement joins TRBV6-1 to TRBJ1-2, with TRBD1 as a possible D gene (5 bases). The CDR3 is 17 amino acids. Germline V CDR1 and CDR2: MNHNS, SASEGT. V lost 2 bases and J 5 bases, leaving 21 bases between the germline ends. The CDR3 DNA reads as TGTGCCAGCAGTGAATACTTGGCCGTCAGGGAACTTTATGGCTACACCTTC. It encodes CASSEYLAVRELYGYTF.

V gene TRBV5-1 combines with J gene TRBJ1-6; D ambiguous. The CDR3 length is 12 residues. From germline, CDR1 is SGHRS and CDR2 YFSETQ. Trimming took 7 bases from V and 6 from J, leaving 8 bases between them. The CDR3 region has the DNA TGCGCCAGCCGGGGAGGTAATTCACCCCTCCACTTT. Translated: CASRGGNSPLHF. The full variable domain, completed using reference TRBV5-1 and TRBJ1-6, is KAGVTQTPRYLIKTRGQQVTLSCSPISGHRSVSWYQQTPGQGLQFLFEYFSETQRNKGNFPGRFSGRQFSNSRSEMNVSTLELGDSALYLCASRGGNSPLHFGNGTRLTVT.

The chain has TRBV18 and TRBJ2-2, with 7 bases lining up with TRBD2. CDR3 length equals 13 residues. The germline gives CDR1 KGHSH, CDR2 LQKENI. The V segment lost 3 bases and the J segment 6 bases; nucleotides outside the gene matches: 1. The CDR3 nucleotides read TGTGCCAGCTCACCCCGGGGGGCCGGGGAGCTGTTTTTT. This gives the protein CASSPRGAGELFF.

The chain has TRBV11-2 and TRBJ2-5; D uncertain. The CDR3 is 11 residues long. Trimming removed 3 bases from V and 3 bases from J, with 2 bases in between. Germline V lookup: CDR1 SGHAT, CDR2 FQNNGV. The CDR3 DNA reads as TGTGCCAGCAGCTTCGAAGAGACCCAGTACTTC. Its protein product is CASSFEETQYF.